Listed here are 20 T cell receptor beta chains from one sample, sequenced in a study of cytotoxic CD8 clonotypes in ibrutinib-treated CLL. Sequencing was performed with immunoSEQ multiplex PCR; in TCRdb, only in-frame clones are kept and a portion is missing. Among approximately 91,000 clones listed, roughly 83% were seen once. The sample in question was PBMCs, obtained after 12 months of ibrutinib treatment. The receptors originated from a human donor with chronic lymphocytic leukemia.

The CDR3 is CASRADSYEQYF. The CDR3 nucleotides are TGTGCCAGCAGAGCAGACTCCTACGAGCAGTACTTC. J is TRBJ2-7 and V is TRBV2; no clear D. V lost 6 bases, J lost 0 bases, and 6 bases lay in between. This CDR3 is built from 12 residues. Germline CDR1 SNHLY, CDR2 FYNNEI. Looking up the rest from reference TRBV2 and TRBJ2-7 gives the full variable domain: EPEVTQTPSHQVTQMGQEVILRCVPISNHLYFYWYRQILGQKVEFLVSFYNNEISEKSEIFDDQFSVERPDGSNFTLKIRSTKLEDSAMYFCASRADSYEQYFGPGTRLTVT.

This chain joins TRBV19 and TRBJ2-3, with D perhaps TRBD2 (5 bases). V shed 8 bases and J shed 1 base, with 10 bases lying between them. The germline V gene has CDR1 LNHDA and CDR2 SQIVND (reference sequence). The CDR3 consists of 13 residues. The CDR3 spells CASRGVGTDTQYF. Here the CDR3 DNA reads TGTGCCAGTCGGGGTGTGGGCACAGATACGCAGTATTTT.

This clone came up once. This chain uses TRBV28 with TRBJ1-2; D perhaps matches TRBD1 (5 bases). This CDR3 region has 14 residues. V shed 7 bases and J shed 4 bases, with 16 bases lying between them. The V gene's germline CDR1 is MDHEN and CDR2 SYDVKM. This chain's CDR3 is CASTTMGGGYGYTF. For the CDR3, the DNA is TGTGCCAGCACCACCATGGGGGGGGGCTATGGCTACACCTTC.

The chain carries TRBV28 and TRBJ1-2, with 7 nucleotides matching TRBD1. Trimming cost V 10 bases and J 0 bases; bases outside gene matches: 14. The V gene's germline CDR1 is MDHEN and CDR2 SYDVKM. There are 16 residues in the CDR3. The CDR3 sequence is CATEGASLGANYGYTF. The CDR3 region has the DNA TGTGCCACCGAGGGGGCTAGCTTGGGAGCTAACTATGGCTACACCTTC.

The chain combines TRBV5-8 with TRBJ2-3; 8 bases align to TRBD2. Germline values: CDR1 SGHTS, CDR2 YDEGEE. The V gene end was trimmed by 4 bases and the J gene end by 4 bases; junction bases not matched to a gene: 11. The CDR3 loop spans 16 amino acids. CDR3 sequence reads: CASSPLQGGGSDTQYF. The CDR3 coding sequence is TGTGCCAGCAGCCCACTCCAGGGCGGGGGGTCAGATACGCAGTATTTT.

This clone has at least ten counts. The V call is TRBV6-5, the J call TRBJ2-7, with D maybe TRBD2 (7 bases). The V end was cut by 7 bases, the J end by 6 bases, with 16 bases between. The CDR3 has 13 amino acids. Germline CDR1 and CDR2: MNHEY and SVGAGI. CDR3 bases: TGTGCCAGCACCGGGGGGCCCCGTGGCGAGCAGTACTTC. Its translation is CASTGGPRGEQYF.

The CDR3 here is CASSQGGILFF. CDR3 in DNA: TGTGCCAGCAGCCAAGGGGGTATACTGTTTTTT. The chain employs TRBV7-9 and TRBJ1-4; a weak D match, TRBD1 (6 bases). The germline CDR1 and CDR2 sequences are SEHNR and FQNEAQ (reference sequence). V was clipped by 5 bases and J by 13 bases, with 11 bases between them. This CDR3 is 11 amino acids long.

The CDR3: CASSHFRGWGNEQFF. Written as DNA, the CDR3 is TGCGCCAGCAGCCACTTTCGGGGATGGGGGAATGAGCAGTTCTTC. This chain joins TRBV4-3 and TRBJ2-1, with D possibly called TRBD1 or TRBD2 (5 bases each). There are 15 residues in the CDR3. Germline V gene lookup returns CDR1 LGHNA and CDR2 YSLEER. The V gene lost 3 bases and the J gene lost 7 bases, with 16 bases spanning the gap.

The CDR3, as DNA: TGTGCCAGCAGCTTAGCTGCCAGTAACTATGGCTACACCTTC. Amino acids: CASSLAASNYGYTF. The J gene is TRBJ1-2, the V gene TRBV7-9; D is unresolved. The CDR3 has 14 residues. The germline V gene encodes CDR1 SEHNR and CDR2 FQNEAQ (reference sequence). V gave up 0 bases and J gave up 1 base, with 6 bases separating them.

This clone was counted ten times or more. J is TRBJ2-5 and V is TRBV5-6, with TRBD2 as a possible D gene (6 bases). The V gene's germline CDR1 is SGHDT and CDR2 YYEEEE. The V end was cut by 4 bases, the J end by 5 bases, with 18 bases between. The CDR3 is 15 amino acids. CDR3 in DNA: TGTGCCAGCAGCGTGCGCCAGCTTGGGGGGGAGACCCAGTACTTC. It encodes CASSVRQLGGETQYF.

The chain couples TRBV19 to TRBJ2-5; no reliable D call. The germline gives CDR1 LNHDA, CDR2 SQIVND (reference sequence). With 6 bases removed from V and 1 base from J, the gap between germline ends came to 12 bases. The CDR3 contains 14 residues. The CDR3 sequence: CASRRSSPQETQYF. In nucleotides, the CDR3 is TGTGCCAGTAGAAGGTCGTCCCCCCAAGAGACCCAGTACTTC.

There are a few counts of this clone. The rearrangement links TRBV5-1 to TRBJ1-5; TRBD1 might be the D (6 bases). The CDR3 covers 13 residues. V was clipped by 0 bases and J by 6 bases, with 7 bases between them. CDR1 SGHRS and CDR2 YFSETQ come from the germline V gene. Written as DNA, the CDR3 is TGCGCCAGCAGCTTGGAGGGGGGTCAGCCCCAGCATTTT. Translated: CASSLEGGQPQHF.

V and J are TRBV4-3 and TRBJ2-1; TRBD2 might be the D (6 bases). Trimming removed 0 bases at V and 7 bases at J, with 22 bases between. Germline V gene lookup returns CDR1 LGHNA and CDR2 YSLEER. CDR3 length equals 18 residues. CDR3 amino acids: CASSQDPRASAAGNEQFF. The CDR3 coding sequence is TGCGCCAGCAGCCAAGACCCCAGGGCTAGCGCCGCGGGGAATGAGCAGTTCTTC.

Concerning this clone itself: This clone may be a read error of a much larger clone one base away. This chain connects TRBV7-2 to TRBJ1-2; a possible D gene is TRBD1 (5 bases). Per the germline V gene, CDR1 is SGHTA and CDR2 is FQGNSA. The CDR3 is made up of 12 amino acids. Trimming cost V 5 bases and J 4 bases, with 8 bases left between them. The CDR3 nucleotides are TGTGCCAGCAGCCCCGACAGCTATGGCTACACCTTC. This sequence encodes CASSPDSYGYTF.

The chain employs TRBV11-2 and TRBJ2-7, with D perhaps TRBD1 (7 bases). Trimming left V 4 bases short and J 2 bases short, with 12 bases between. Germline V gene data show CDR1 as SGHAT and CDR2 as FQNNGV. The CDR3 is made up of 14 amino acids. CDR3 DNA: TGTGCCAGCAGCTCCCAGGGGGGAACCTACGAGCAGTACTTC. Its protein is CASSSQGGTYEQYF.

This clone has just a few counts. The rearrangement joins TRBV27 to TRBJ2-3, with no clear D. The CDR3 extends over 14 amino acids. Germline-derived CDR1 and CDR2 are MNHEY and SMNVEV (reference sequence). The germline V and J ends were trimmed by 2 bases and 6 bases, with 12 bases remaining between them. CDR3 in DNA: TGTGCCAGCAGTTTAGGGCCGTCGTGGGATACGCAGTATTTT. This codes for CASSLGPSWDTQYF.

The chain carries TRBV6-5 and TRBJ2-5; TRBD1 matches 7 bases. The V and J ends lost 6 bases and 5 bases, in that order; junction bases with no gene match: 6. In germline, CDR1 is MNHEY, CDR2 SVGAGI. The CDR3 is 13 amino acids. The CDR3 coding sequence is TGTGCCAGCAGAGACAGGGCGCGTGAGACCCAGTACTTC. Its protein product is CASRDRARETQYF.

J is TRBJ2-7 and V is TRBV19, with D perhaps TRBD1 (6 bases). Germline loops: CDR1 LNHDA, CDR2 SQIVND (reference sequence). V was shortened by 3 bases and J by 3 bases, with 15 bases between the two germline ends. CDR3 length: 15 amino acids. The CDR3, as DNA: TGTGCCAGTAGTATCGAGGCAGGGGCGGGCTACGAGCAGTACTTC. It is translated as CASSIEAGAGYEQYF.

This rearrangement joins TRBV7-2 to TRBJ1-6, with 8 bases lining up with TRBD1. V lost 5 bases to trimming and J lost 10 bases; unmatched junction nucleotides: 7. Germline V gene data show CDR1 as SGHTA and CDR2 as FQGNSA. The CDR3 is made up of 14 amino acids. The CDR3 here is CASSPGGRYSPLHF. In nucleotides, the CDR3 is TGTGCCAGCAGCCCAGGGGGCCGTTACTCACCCCTCCACTTT.

V gene TRBV4-2 combines with J gene TRBJ2-1, with 8 bases lining up with TRBD2. The CDR3 sequence is 14 residues long. The germline CDR1 and CDR2 sequences are LGHNA and YNFKEQ. Trimming took 10 bases from V and 0 from J; bases not matched to a gene: 5. The CDR3 nucleotides are TGTGCCACCGGGCGGGGGGACTCCTACAATGAGCAGTTCTTC. This translates into CATGRGDSYNEQFF.